These T cell receptor beta chains were read from a single sample in a study of patients and donors after allogeneic stem cell transplantation. TCRdb re-analysed the RT-PCR reads in MiXCR, keeping a single row per CDR3 protein. The table lists 200,000 to 250,000 distinct CDR3 sequences, roughly 14% of them singletons. The sample taken for sequencing was blood, either unsorted or a sorted T cell fraction (not recorded which). The receptors originated from a human donor who was either an allogeneic HSCT recipient or a stem cell or donor lymphocyte infusion donor (not recorded which). It is not recorded whose cells these are; they may come from a transplant donor. Both conserved end residues are part of each CDR3. D genes are given only for firm matches. The listing skips clone size in some rows; elsewhere it reads once, few, many or a size class.

j_call | clone_size | d_call | v_call | cdr3_nt | cdr3_aa
TRBJ2-5 | few | TRBD1 | TRBV7-2 | TGTGCCAGCAGACCACAGGGGGCGTGGGAGACCCAGTACTTC | CASRPQGAWETQYF
TRBJ2-1 | NA | TRBD2 | TRBV5-8 | TGTGCCAGCAGCACGGGACTAGCGGGAGGGTACAATGAGCAGTTCTTC | CASSTGLAGGYNEQFF
TRBJ1-5 | few | TRBD1 | TRBV6-4 | TGTGCCAGCAGTGCCACAGGGGACGATCAGCCCCAGCATTTT | CASSATGDDQPQHF
TRBJ1-2 | many | NA | TRBV28 | TGTGCCAGCAGTTTAAGCCCCCCGGGGAGAGGCTACACCTTC | CASSLSPPGRGYTF
TRBJ1-1 | NA | NA | TRBV7-9 | TGTGCCAGCAGCTCGGGACAAATCAAAACTGAAGCTTTCTTT | CASSSGQIKTEAFF
TRBJ1-6 | NA | NA | TRBV7-6 | TGTGCCAGCAGCTTAGGTGGGGGGCGCGTAAGTAATTCACCCCTCCACTTT | CASSLGGGRVSNSPLHF
TRBJ2-5 | many | NA | TRBV2 | TGTGCCAGCAGAGTGAGCTTCGGGGAGACCCAGTACTTC | CASRVSFGETQYF
TRBJ1-5 | many | NA | TRBV15 | TGTGCCACCAGCCCTTCTTTGGGACGCAATCAGCCCCAGCATTTT | CATSPSLGRNQPQHF
TRBJ1-1 | few | NA | TRBV10-3 | TGTGCCATCCGGGGGGAGGGGACCCTGGCCACTGAAGCTTTCTTT | CAIRGEGTLATEAFF
TRBJ2-5 | NA | NA | TRBV6-2/TRBV6-3 | TGTGCCAGCAGTTACTCGATTACCGAGGGGGGGAAGACCCAGTACTTC | CASSYSITEGGKTQYF
TRBJ2-2 | many | TRBD2 | TRBV7-2 | TGTGCCAGCAGCTTAACTGGACTAGCGGGGAACACCGGGGAGCTGTTTTTT | CASSLTGLAGNTGELFF
TRBJ1-1 | NA | NA | TRBV12-3/TRBV12-4 | TGTGCCAGCAGTTTAGACAGGGTGAACACTGAAGCTTTCTTT | CASSLDRVNTEAFF
TRBJ2-3 | many | NA | TRBV19 | TGTGCCAGTAGTATGAACAGGGCGGATCCAGATACGCAGTATTTT | CASSMNRADPDTQYF
TRBJ2-2 | few | NA | TRBV11-3 | TGTGCCAGCAGCCACCTAGGGGCCGCGAACACCGGGGAGCTGTTTTTT | CASSHLGAANTGELFF
TRBJ1-4 | many | TRBD1 | TRBV4-2 | TGTGCCAGCAGCCATGGACAGGAAAATGAAAAACTGTTTTTT | CASSHGQENEKLFF
TRBJ1-2 | NA | NA | TRBV7-9 | TGTGCCAGCAGCTCGGTCTGGGGGGATCTCTATGGCTACACCTTC | CASSSVWGDLYGYTF
TRBJ2-3 | many | NA | TRBV29-1 | TGTAAAGTAGATACGCAGTATTTT | CKVDTQYF
TRBJ2-7 | NA | TRBD2 | TRBV7-2 | TGTGCCAGCAGCTTAGTTTCGAGCGGGGGGGCCTACGAGCAGTACTTC | CASSLVSSGGAYEQYF
TRBJ2-5 | NA | NA | TRBV6-1 | TGTGCCAGCAGTAGGGGGGACAGTCGGGAGACCCAGTACTTC | CASSRGDSRETQYF
TRBJ1-2 | few | NA | TRBV7-2 | TGTGCCAGCAGCTTAACGGCCAGGGGAGGCACTAACTATGGCTACACCTTC | CASSLTARGGTNYGYTF
TRBJ2-2 | few | TRBD2 | TRBV4-2 | TGTGCCAGCAGCCACGGACTAGCGGGGGGGCGGGGCACCGGGGAGCTGTTTTTT | CASSHGLAGGRGTGELFF
TRBJ1-3 | few | NA | TRBV7-8 | TGTGCCAGCAGCTTAGGGGCATCTCCGGGGGGCTCTGGAAACACCATATATTTT | CASSLGASPGGSGNTIYF
TRBJ2-3 | NA | TRBD2 | TRBV7-3 | TGTGCCAGCAGCTTAAGCGGGAGCACCAAGAATACGCAGTATTTT | CASSLSGSTKNTQYF
TRBJ1-1 | many | TRBD1 | TRBV6-1 | TGTGCCAGCAGTGAAGTGTTGACAGGGGGTGACACTGAAGCTTTCTTT | CASSEVLTGGDTEAFF
TRBJ1-1 | few | TRBD1 | TRBV20-1 | TGCAGTGCTCAAGGGACAGGGGGCACTGAAGCTTTCTTT | CSAQGTGGTEAFF
TRBJ1-6 | few | NA | TRBV11-2 | TGTGCCAGCAGCTTAGTGGTGGCAGGGTTGAGCAATAATTCACCCCTCCACTTT | CASSLVVAGLSNNSPLHF
TRBJ2-7 | NA | TRBD1 | TRBV3-1 | TGTGCCAGCAGCCAAGATACGGACAGGGTATACGAGCAGTACTTC | CASSQDTDRVYEQYF
TRBJ2-5 | NA | NA | TRBV9 | TGTGCCAGCAGCGTTGGACAGATTCAAGAGACCAAGTACTTC | CASSVGQIQETKYF
TRBJ2-3 | NA | TRBD2 | TRBV5-6 | TGTGCCAGCAGCTTGGTTTCCGGGACTAGCGGGAAGAGCACAGATACGCAGTATTTT | CASSLVSGTSGKSTDTQYF
TRBJ2-3 | NA | TRBD2 | TRBV9 | TGTGCCAGCAGCGTAGATGGGAGCGGGGGAGGAGATACGCAGTATTTT | CASSVDGSGGGDTQYF
TRBJ2-5 | NA | NA | TRBV7-8 | TGTGCCAGCAGCTTAGCGCTAACTCAAGAGACCCAGTACTTC | CASSLALTQETQYF
TRBJ2-7 | few | NA | TRBV9 | TGTGCCAGCAGCGTAGGACAGATCTATTACGAGCAGTACTTC | CASSVGQIYYEQYF
TRBJ2-3 | many | TRBD1 | TRBV24-1 | TGTGCCACCAGTGATTGGACAGGGTGGACCACAGATACGCAGTATTTT | CATSDWTGWTTDTQYF
TRBJ1-5 | many | TRBD1 | TRBV7-6 | TGTGCCAGCAGCTCCTCGACAGGGAATCAGCCCCAGCATTTT | CASSSSTGNQPQHF
TRBJ1-1 | NA | NA | TRBV4-1 | TGCGCCAGCAGGCGGGGGCTGAACACTGAAGCTTTCTTT | CASRRGLNTEAFF
TRBJ2-7 | NA | TRBD2 | TRBV20-1 | TGCAGTAGGGCGGCTAGCGGGGGGTCGGACGAGCAGTACTTC | CSRAASGGSDEQYF
TRBJ2-7 | many | TRBD1 | TRBV12-3/TRBV12-4 | TGTGCCAGCAGTTTTGGGACAGGTAAATACGAGCAGTACTTC | CASSFGTGKYEQYF
TRBJ2-2 | NA | NA | TRBV2 | TGTGCCAGCACTAAGGACACCACGAACACCGGGGAGCTGTTTTTT | CASTKDTTNTGELFF
TRBJ2-1 | NA | NA | TRBV4-1 | TGCGCCAGCAGCCAAGTCGTCCGAACCGATGAGCAGTTCTTC | CASSQVVRTDEQFF
TRBJ1-6 | NA | NA | TRBV5-1 | TGCGCCAGCCGGGGCAGCATAAATTCACCCCTCCACTTT | CASRGSINSPLHF